The T cell receptor beta chain described here comes from a study of cytomegalovirus exposure and HLA in healthy donors. The CDR3 runs 15 residues. Germline loops: CDR1 MGHRA, CDR2 YSYEKL. V lost 7 bases to trimming and J lost 4 bases; unmatched junction nucleotides: 13. In the case of this clone: The antigen is unknown.

The study ran its PCR with 60 Vbeta and 13 Jbeta primers. Profiling relied on immunoSEQ multiplex PCR, and the TCRdb table lists in-frame clones only, not all of them. The sample has under 120,000 clones; 70% to 85% are singletons. Study-wide results and caveats: Later analysis identified a missense DCLRE1C variant that was linked to TCR beta V- and J-gene trimming.

This sequence joins TRBV4-1 and TRBJ2-7; 7 nucleotides match TRBD1. Sequenced: PBMCs. The receptor's source is a woman aged 40 to 55 in good health and CMV-seronegative. The CDR3 spells CASTQTPGTAYEQYF. The CDR3 DNA reads as TGCGCCAGCACCCAGACCCCCGGGACAGCTTACGAGCAGTACTTC.